These T cell receptor beta chains were read from a single sample in a study of blood T cell repertoires in COVID-19. TCRdb's copy holds only in-frame clones and misses some; the assay was immunoSEQ multiplex PCR. The sample records roughly 140,000 clones, roughly 80% being singletons. Sequencing used peripheral blood. The origin of the receptors is a human donor in a cohort sampled during active COVID-19. CDR3s include the opening cysteine and the closing phenylalanine or tryptophan. A D gene is named only where the DNA matches it firmly. The size of a clone is reported for some rows only, either as once, few or many, or as a class for expanded clones.

abundance,v_gene,j_gene,d_gene,CDR3nt,CDR3aa
-,TRBV12-3/TRBV12-4,TRBJ1-2,TRBD1,TGTGCCAGCAGGTACAACAGGGGGAAAGGCTACACCTTC,CASRYNRGKGYTF
few,TRBV7-2,TRBJ1-3,-,TGTGCCAGCAGCTTAGGATCGGGAGGCTCTGGAAACACCATATATTTT,CASSLGSGGSGNTIYF
-,TRBV6-5,TRBJ2-7,-,TGTGCCGCAGGGTTGGGGCGCGAGCAGTACTTC,CAAGLGREQYF
-,TRBV30,TRBJ1-5,-,TGTGCCTGGAGTCAGGGCGGGGTTCAGCCCCAGCATTTT,CAWSQGGVQPQHF
-,TRBV29-1,TRBJ1-1,-,TGCAGCGTTGAAGTCAGGGCAGTTGAAGCTTTCTTT,CSVEVRAVEAFF
many,TRBV6-4,TRBJ1-5,TRBD1,TGTGCCAGCAGTCCTACAGGGGCTAGCAATCAGCCCCAGCATTTT,CASSPTGASNQPQHF
many,TRBV6-4,TRBJ1-1,-,TGTGCCAGCAGTGACTCCAGTTTGGGGGGTGAAGCTTTCTTT,CASSDSSLGGEAFF
-,TRBV19,TRBJ1-1,TRBD1,TGTGCCAGTAGTAGGACAGGGGCGGGTAAAGCTTTCTTT,CASSRTGAGKAFF
few,TRBV27,TRBJ1-5,-,TGTGCCAGCAGTCCACAGGGTTTGGGCAATCAGCCCCAGCATTTT,CASSPQGLGNQPQHF
-,TRBV19,TRBJ2-2,-,TGTGCCAGTACCCCGGCCCGGGAGCCGAACACCGGGGAGCTGTTTTTT,CASTPAREPNTGELFF
-,TRBV5-4,TRBJ2-3,-,TGTGCCAGCAGCGCCGGGACTTCCGCCGCAGATACGCAGTATTTT,CASSAGTSAADTQYF
-,TRBV6-6,TRBJ1-2,-,TGTGCCAGCAGTCCCCGGGGGGGTGGGGGCTACACCTTC,CASSPRGGGGYTF
once,TRBV11-2,TRBJ1-2,-,TGTGCCAGCAGCTTAGCCAGGGACTATGGCTACACCTTC,CASSLARDYGYTF
-,TRBV27,TRBJ2-1,-,TGTGCCAGCAAGGGGGTATATGAGCAGTTCTTC,CASKGVYEQFF
-,TRBV7-2,TRBJ1-4,TRBD1,TGTGCCAGCAGCTTAGCTGGGGGACAGAATGAAAAACTGTTTTTT,CASSLAGGQNEKLFF
-,TRBV5-1,TRBJ2-5,-,TGCGCCAGCAGCATCATTCAGGGGGAGACCCAGTACTTC,CASSIIQGETQYF